These T cell receptor beta chains were read from a single sample in a study of shared clonotypes between healthy human individuals. The table came from immunoSEQ multiplex PCR; TCRdb's copy has only in-frame clones and leaves some out. This table holds 1.6 million or so clones, 95% to 97% found once. Sequenced sample: naive CD4+ T cells sorted from blood. Source of these receptors: a man under 40 in good health. CDR3s include the opening cysteine and the closing phenylalanine or tryptophan. A D gene is named only where the DNA matches it firmly. Rows give clone size only sometimes, using once, few, many, or a class for an expanded clone.

>once|TRBJ2-1|TRBV2|.
TGTGCCAGCAGGTACATTTTTACAGGGATCGGGACCTACAATGAGCAGTTCTTC
CASRYIFTGIGTYNEQFF
>.|TRBJ1-2|TRBV11-1|.
TGTGCCAGCAGCCCCCGGACAGTCAACTATGGCTACACCTTC
CASSPRTVNYGYTF
>.|TRBJ1-5|TRBV28|.
TGTGCCAGCAGTGCGTACCGGGACAACAATCAGCCCCAGCATTTT
CASSAYRDNNQPQHF
>once|TRBJ1-2|TRBV7-9|.
TGTGCCAGCAGCTTAATGGCAGAGACCAGCTATGGCTACACCTTC
CASSLMAETSYGYTF
>.|TRBJ2-1|TRBV5-6|.
TGTGCCAGCAGCCCAGGCCCTAGCTCCTACAATGAGCAGTTCTTC
CASSPGPSSYNEQFF
>.|TRBJ2-3|TRBV4-1|.
TGCGCCAGCAGCCAAGAGGGACGTGAGGCGCATTCCTATAGCACAGATACGCAGTATTTT
CASSQEGREAHSYSTDTQYF
>.|TRBJ2-1|TRBV15|TRBD1
TGTGCCACCAGCAGAGAGGGGGACAGGGTCCATGAGCAGTTCTTC
CATSREGDRVHEQFF
>.|TRBJ2-7|TRBV7-2|.
TGTGCCAGCAGCTTAACAGGGAGACGACCTTCCGAGCAGTACTTC
CASSLTGRRPSEQYF
>.|TRBJ1-3|TRBV19|.
TGTGCCAGTAGATCATGGACGGCAGGGTCGGGAAACACCATATATTTT
CASRSWTAGSGNTIYF
>.|TRBJ2-2|TRBV5-1|TRBD2
TGCGCCAGCAAGGGACTAGCGGGAGAAACCGGGGAGCTGTTTTTT
CASKGLAGETGELFF
>.|TRBJ2-7|TRBV5-1|TRBD2
TGCGCCAGCAGCTCGGGACTAGCGGTTTCCTACGAGCAGTACTTC
CASSSGLAVSYEQYF